These 20 T cell receptor beta chains originate from one sample sequenced in a study of response to subunit inactivated influenza vaccine. TCRdb re-called the RT-PCR reads through MiXCR, storing one row per CDR3 protein. Among 300,000 to 350,000 distinct CDR3 sequences, approximately 21% were seen once, and the ten largest hold 10%. Sequenced material: PBMCs from blood, taken 21 months after vaccination. The receptor set was obtained from a man between 50 and 75 years old who received an inactivated influenza vaccine.

This chain's CDR3 is CSISGTHLSSTDTQYF. CDR3 DNA sequence: TGCAGCATATCCGGGACACATCTATCTAGCACAGATACGCAGTATTTT. The chain employs TRBV29-1 and TRBJ2-3; perhaps TRBD1 as D (6 bases). Deletions cut 8 bases from V and 0 bases from J, with 21 bases between. The germline V gene encodes CDR1 SQVTM and CDR2 ANQGSEA. This CDR3 is built from 16 residues.

V and J are TRBV12-3 or TRBV12-4 and TRBJ1-1; D possibly corresponds to TRBD1 (6 bases). Trimming removed 1 base from V and 3 bases from J, with 9 bases in between. CDR3 length equals 14 residues. The CDR3 region is CASSLGGADTEAFF. CDR3 nucleotide sequence: TGTGCCAGCAGTTTAGGGGGGGCCGACACTGAAGCTTTCTTT.

This clonotype was counted a few times. This chain joins TRBV30 and TRBJ1-2; 9 positions match TRBD1. CDR3 length equals 12 residues. Germline-derived CDR1 and CDR2 are GTSNPN and SVGIG (reference sequence). Trimming cost V 4 bases and J 7 bases; bases outside gene matches: 4. The CDR3: CAWNRDRVGYTF. DNA of the CDR3: TGTGCCTGGAACCGGGACAGGGTTGGCTACACCTTC.

The V and J genes are TRBV11-1 and TRBJ2-5; 12 bases line up with TRBD2. Germline loops: CDR1 SGHAT, CDR2 FQDESV (reference sequence). The CDR3 loop spans 18 amino acids. After removal of 5 bases from V and 5 bases from J, the junction contained 15 bases not matched to a gene. The CDR3 DNA follows: TGTGCCAGCAGCCAGAAGATTAGACTAGCGGGAGTGAAGGAGACCCAGTACTTC. It specifies CASSQKIRLAGVKETQYF.

J is TRBJ2-3 and V is TRBV11-2; TRBD2 is a possible D gene (6 bases). V dropped 4 bases and J dropped 4 bases, with 18 bases sitting between them. CDR1 and CDR2 from the germline V gene are SGHAT and FQNNGV. This CDR3 has 16 residues. As DNA, the CDR3 is TGTGCCAGCAGCTCCGGGGACTTTGGGAGTCCAGATACGCAGTATTTT. Translating it yields CASSSGDFGSPDTQYF.

This clonotype was recorded a few times. The chain combines TRBV5-1 with TRBJ1-1; no reliable D call. Germline values: CDR1 SGHRS, CDR2 YFSETQ. The CDR3 has 13 residues. Trimming shortened V by 0 bases and J by 5 bases, and 8 bases separated the two germline ends. For the CDR3, the DNA is TGCGCCAGCAGCTTGGCCGAACGGACTGAAGCTTTCTTT. Translated, it gives CASSLAERTEAFF.

In its sample, this clonotype was seen many times. The chain links TRBV29-1 to TRBJ1-1, with a possible D match to TRBD1 (5 bases). Germline CDR1 is SQVTM and CDR2 is ANQGSEA. The CDR3 consists of 11 residues. Trimming stripped 7 bases from V and 11 bases from J, with 17 bases between. The CDR3, as DNA: TGCAGCGACACCACGGGGGGAACGGCTTTCTTT. Amino acid sequence: CSDTTGGTAFF.

In its sample, this clonotype was seen a few times. The rearrangement uses TRBV3-1 and TRBJ1-1; perhaps TRBD1 as D (5 bases). V lost 2 bases and J 11 bases, leaving 15 bases between the germline ends. Germline V CDR1 and CDR2: LGHDT, YNNKEL (reference sequence). The CDR3 is made up of 13 amino acids. This CDR3 is CASSQNPGLGAFF. CDR3 DNA: TGTGCCAGCAGCCAAAACCCGGGACTAGGGGCTTTCTTT.

V is TRBV29-1 and J is TRBJ2-7, with TRBD1 matching 7 bases. Germline CDR1 and CDR2: SQVTM and ANQGSEA. V lost 4 bases and J lost 4; bases outside the gene matches: 16. CDR3 length equals 16 residues. The CDR3 here is CSVVSFSADRQYEQYF. CDR3 sequence (DNA): TGCAGCGTTGTCTCCTTCTCGGCGGACAGGCAGTACGAGCAGTACTTC.

The chain links TRBV5-1 to TRBJ2-2; maybe TRBD2 (5 bases). Trimming pared 5 bases from V and 0 bases from J, leaving 11 bases between. The CDR3 has 15 residues. Germline V gene data show CDR1 as SGHRS and CDR2 as YFSETQ. The CDR3 DNA reads TGCGCCAGCAGTCTCGGGAACGCGAACACCGGGGAGCTGTTTTTT. Translated, it gives CASSLGNANTGELFF.

The gene calls are TRBV5-1 and TRBJ2-3; 13 nucleotides match TRBD2. The CDR3 contains 18 residues. Trimming took 4 bases from V and 1 from J; bases not matched to a gene: 9. CDR1 is SGHRS, CDR2 YFSETQ, per germline. The CDR3 loop reads CASSLGLAGVIRTDTQYF. CDR3 nucleotides: TGCGCCAGCAGCCTCGGACTAGCGGGGGTAATACGCACAGATACGCAGTATTTT.

The chain links TRBV20-1 to TRBJ1-5, with TRBD1 as a possible D gene (5 bases). The CDR3 runs 14 residues. The V end was cut by 3 bases, the J end by 1 base, with 10 bases between. Germline assignment: CDR1 DFQATT and CDR2 SNEGSKA (reference sequence). The chain's CDR3 is CSARGGVSNQPQHF. As DNA, the CDR3 is TGCAGTGCTAGGGGGGGGGTAAGCAATCAGCCCCAGCATTTT.

This clonotype has only a few counts. The chain combines TRBV15 with TRBJ1-2; D gene uncertain. V dropped 0 bases and J dropped 4 bases, with 12 bases sitting between them. The CDR3 runs to 15 residues. Germline V gene sequence: CDR1 LNHNV, CDR2 YYDKDF (reference sequence). This CDR3 reads CATSRDKGWGYGYTF. CDR3 bases: TGTGCCACCAGCAGAGACAAGGGTTGGGGCTATGGCTACACCTTC.

The chain joins TRBV4-3 to TRBJ2-1; TRBD1 agrees at 8 bases. Trimming at V came to 1 base and at J to 5 bases, leaving 4 bases not matched to a gene. This CDR3 is 15 amino acids long. The germline CDR1 and CDR2 sequences are LGHNA and YSLEER. In nucleotides, the CDR3 is TGCGCCAGCAGCCAAGGGACAGGGTACAACAATGAGCAGTTCTTC. As protein: CASSQGTGYNNEQFF.

In its sample, this clonotype was seen a few times. The chain recombines TRBV5-1 with TRBJ1-6; weak D call: TRBD1 (5 bases). V lost 5 bases to trimming and J lost 12 bases, with 18 bases between them. This CDR3 comprises 14 residues. Germline V gene data show CDR1 as SGHRS and CDR2 as YFSETQ. CDR3: CASSSGTAKVPLHF. CDR3 DNA: TGCGCCAGCAGTTCCGGGACCGCAAAGGTACCCCTCCACTTT.

The rearrangement joins TRBV15 to TRBJ1-4; 8 nucleotides line up with TRBD1. The ends lost 0 bases at V and 5 bases at J; junction bases unmatched: 2. The CDR3 spans 15 residues. Germline-derived CDR1 and CDR2 are LNHNV and YYDKDF (reference sequence). The CDR3 DNA reads TGTGCCACCAGCAGAGAACAGGGGGTGAATGAAAAACTGTTTTTT. Amino acids: CATSREQGVNEKLFF.

V gene TRBV4-2 combines with J gene TRBJ2-1; TRBD1 is a possible D gene (7 bases). The ends were cut back, 0 bases at V and 4 bases at J, with 16 bases in the middle. This CDR3 comprises 17 residues. Per germline, CDR1 LGHNA and CDR2 YNFKEQ. CDR3 sequence (DNA): TGTGCCAGCAGCCAAGATCCAGGGGGGAGGTGGTACAATGAGCAGTTCTTC. Its protein is CASSQDPGGRWYNEQFF.

The table lists this clonotype with a few counts. The genes are TRBV4-3 and TRBJ1-5; D might be TRBD1 (5 bases). The CDR3 length is 16 residues. V dropped 3 bases and J dropped 3 bases, with 15 bases sitting between them. Germline V gives CDR1 LGHNA, CDR2 YSLEER. This CDR3 is CASSQSRTSPNQPQHF. CDR3 in DNA: TGCGCCAGCAGCCAGTCAAGGACAAGCCCCAATCAGCCCCAGCATTTT.

This clonotype was seen a few times. J is TRBJ2-4 and V is TRBV27, with a possible D match to TRBD1 (5 bases). The CDR3 runs to 14 residues. V lost 6 bases, J lost 1 base, and 10 bases lay in between. Germline V gives CDR1 MNHEY, CDR2 SMNVEV (reference sequence). This CDR3 is CASSLKGAKNIQYF. The CDR3 DNA follows: TGTGCCAGCAGCCTAAAGGGGGCCAAAAACATTCAGTACTTC.

This clonotype has a handful of counts. The rearrangement uses TRBV6-1 and TRBJ1-1, with TRBD1 matching 9 bases. Losses at the gene ends were 6 bases for V and 4 bases for J; bases not matched to a gene: 12. This CDR3 spans 16 amino acids. Germline lookup yields CDR1 MNHNS and CDR2 SASEGT. Here the CDR3 reads CASRPGQGRGGTEAFF. The CDR3 coding sequence is TGTGCCAGCAGGCCGGGACAGGGCCGAGGAGGCACTGAAGCTTTCTTT.